The present entry profiles one T cell receptor beta chain with its context. This clone has a single count. Its target antigen remains unknown. Within one base of it there is no much larger clone, and no base qualities were kept. The data were obtained in a study of early stage breast cancer tumors (dated by TCRdb to the late 2010s). Regarding the complete study: Of the approximately 15 invasive breast tumors, about a dozen were found to be estrogen receptor-positive, progesterone receptor-positive and HER2-negative. About 70% of the 12 ER+/PR+/HER2- tumors were invasive ductal carcinomas, while the other four were invasive lobular carcinomas. The average read coverage per sample was about 10-fold. A total of roughly 2.5 million templates, representing 850,000 to 1,400,000 unique clonotypes, were detected across all samples. Overall study results and their limits: Because the cohort was small, a breakdown by tumor subtype could not be done. Repertoires from blood resembled normal breast more closely than tumor, and using blood as a reference for each tissue separated tumor from normal in 14 of 16 patients. Enriched TCRB sequences shared across patients were mostly commonly generated sequences, unlikely to play an important role in the tumor microenvironment. Bulk genomic DNA sequencing of unsorted cells missed chain pairing and functional markers such as CD4, CD8 and FOXP3. Roughly 2.6-fold higher T cell density and higher clonality were observed in tumors than in adjacent normal breast tissue.

About 18-50 mg of tumor tissue was diced, and more than 3 ug of DNA was typically obtained. The study profiled bulk TCR beta-chain repertoires in matched peripheral blood, tumor and adjacent normal breast tissue taken from about 15 patients with early-stage breast cancer. Once resection was done, tumor tissue identified by eye was cut out and put into prechilled RNAlater. Tumor tissue (about 18-55 mg) was diced and homogenized in RLTplus buffer with beta-mercaptoethanol and antifoaming agent using a TissueLyser II. Genomic DNA was extracted with the Qiagen AllPrep DNA/RNA Mini kit. Two independent genomic DNA replicates were amplified for each sample, with approximately 0.5 ug used for blood and about 1.5 ug for tumor or normal breast. Following the manufacturer's instructions, the ImmunoSeq Intro kit was used to carry out TCRB sequencing on genomic DNA. Multiplex PCR ran approximately 29 cycles with proprietary primers and spike-in control sequences for absolute quantification. Single-end 150-bp reads were used to sequence an 87-bp fragment spanning the CDR3 plus the flanking V and J genes. Each lane of an Illumina MiSeq running version 3.0 chemistry carried seven multiplexed samples, with two replicates apiece. Regarding the original processing steps: The vendor's proprietary pipeline processed the raw data and merged both replicates into a single result for each sample. Clonotypes were defined as productive rearrangements sharing the V-gene family, CDR3 amino acid sequence and J-gene segment. Clonality was computed as 1 minus the normalized Shannon entropy (Pielou evenness) of TCRB abundances. T cell density was estimated by dividing total templates by the number of input cells inferred from the DNA input amount. Recon with default parameters was used to estimate total repertoire diversity and clonality. Tumor-enriched clonotypes were defined as having over 0.1% abundance in tumor and at least 32-fold higher abundance than in normal breast. This immuneACCESS table, as held by TCRdb, lists in-frame sequences with V and J called but not all clones. Of the missing ones, under half trace to an unresolved V gene in checked studies; the others have no known cause. That table is the source of V, J and clone size, and D and trimming were worked out from the DNA. Present in this sample are 9,000 to 10,000 clones, around 60% of which were seen just once. 12% of the sample lies in the top ten.

This clonotype originated in a person between 55 and 69 years old with breast cancer. The sequenced sample consisted of breast tumor tissue.

The CDR3 amino acid sequence is: CASSQVQGVRGNEQFF. The nucleotide sequence is TGCGCCAGCAGCCAGGTCCAGGGGGTAAGGGGTAATGAGCAGTTCTTC. The chain uses TRBV4-1 and TRBJ2-1, with 7 middle bases fitting TRBD1. The CDR3 covers 16 residues, taking in both the cysteine and the phenylalanine. Just CDR3 DNA is preserved here, 48 bases in frame from base 1. Trimming accounts for 3 bases at V and 7 bases at J, while the number of junction bases matched to no gene is 12. Sequences MGHRA (CDR1) and YSYEKL (CDR2) are obtained from the germline V gene.